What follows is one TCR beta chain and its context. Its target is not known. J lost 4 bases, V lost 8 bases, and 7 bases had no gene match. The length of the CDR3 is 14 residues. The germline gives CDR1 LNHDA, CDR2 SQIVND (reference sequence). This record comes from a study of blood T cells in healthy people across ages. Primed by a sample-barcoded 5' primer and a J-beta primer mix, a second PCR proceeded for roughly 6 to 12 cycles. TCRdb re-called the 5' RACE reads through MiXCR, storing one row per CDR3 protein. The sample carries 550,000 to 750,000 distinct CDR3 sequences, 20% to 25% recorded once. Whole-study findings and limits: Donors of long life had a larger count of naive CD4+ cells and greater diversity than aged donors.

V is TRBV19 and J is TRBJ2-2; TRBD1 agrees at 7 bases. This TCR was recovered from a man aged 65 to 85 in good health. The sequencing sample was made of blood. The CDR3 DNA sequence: TGTGCCAGTTGGGCACGGGACAGCACCGGGGAGCTGTTTTTT. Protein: CASWARDSTGELFF.